This TCR beta chain was identified during a study of T cell responses to AZD1222 COVID-19 vaccine (dated by TCRdb to the early 2020s). Regarding the study in general: AZD1222 recipients whose second dose came at about 4 weeks and those whose second dose came at about 12 weeks were combined into one group, since spike-specific TCR depth and breadth did not differ between the two schedules. TCR sequencing was performed for roughly 240 trial participants, of whom about 200 were given two doses of AZD1222 and roughly 25 were given two doses of MenACWY control vaccine. Trial participants were enrolled by age into 18-55, 56-69 and 70-plus year subgroups, with 148, 28 and 57 TCR-sequenced participants respectively.

In light of the paper, this sample's time point label describes: baseline before first vaccination. Vaccinee samples came from UK trials COV001 and COV002, including a single-blind randomized controlled phase 2/3 trial of AZD1222 (ChAdOx1 nCoV-19) in healthy adults. For TCRbeta chain sequencing, PBMC samples were collected from trial participants at day 0 and at day 28 after the second dose. Including cysteine and phenylalanine, the CDR3 has 15 amino acids. The retained sequence is limited to the CDR3, 45 bases, with the frame set at the first base. Trimming at the junction amounts to 0 bases on V and 5 bases on J, and the germline ends lie 14 bases apart. The germline V gene gives CDR1 as SGHRS and CDR2 as YFSETQ. The CDR3 regions of human TCRbeta chains were subjected to immunosequencing. On the study's bioinformatics: TCRs in the repertoires were compared against a reference library of SARS-CoV-2-specific TCRs that had been generated with the MIRA antigen-specificity platform. Breadth meant the fraction of unique TCRs that were SARS-CoV-2-associated, whereas depth meant the fraction of total T cells that were SARS-CoV-2-associated. Using the MIRA data, each spike-specific TCR was assigned both to the spike region to which the TCR was reactive and to a CD4 or CD8 class. Log10-transformed breadth and depth values were compared by one-way ANOVA with Sidak's multiple comparisons tests. TCRdb limited this immuneACCESS table to in-frame rearrangements with V and J called. A share of clones is missing; checked studies link under half to unresolved V genes, and the rest is unexplained. V and J calls and clone size are copied from that table; D and trimming were computed from the DNA. For this sample the table gives approximately 120,000 clones, of which roughly 87% were detected only once. The ten largest clones take up approximately 4.7% of the sample.

Beyond this particular receptor, the publication reports: After two AZD1222 doses, spike-specific TCR breadth and depth were significantly higher than at day 0 and than in MenACWY recipients. Vaccine-associated CD4 TCRs spanned the whole spike protein, with dominant responses in regions 160-218 and 743-854. Because no day 14 peak-response samples were available, the repertoires could be characterized only after the peak T cell response. Epitopes outside the regions mutated in the B.1.351 and B.1.1.7 variants were reportedly recognized by nearly half of the unique spike-specific TCRs. Participants were mostly white British, with more females than males. The authors suggested clonal diversity may have been underestimated. Only 5 to 7 AZD1222 recipients were SARS-CoV-2 seropositive at baseline, limiting conclusions about previously exposed vaccinees. In the small 56-69-year group, the increase in depth fell short of significance, most likely because of low power.

A word on this clone: Its antigen target is currently unknown. No base quality information exists; no much larger clone differs at one position.

The receptor chain draws on TRBV5-1 and TRBJ2-5; possibly the D gene is TRBD1, per 5 matching bases. The TCR was taken from an adult in good health. The input for sequencing was peripheral blood, taken on day 0 of AZD1222 vaccination. The encoded CDR3 is CASSLVQVPGETQYF. The bases read TGCGCCAGCAGCTTGGTACAGGTCCCTGGGGAGACCCAGTACTTC.